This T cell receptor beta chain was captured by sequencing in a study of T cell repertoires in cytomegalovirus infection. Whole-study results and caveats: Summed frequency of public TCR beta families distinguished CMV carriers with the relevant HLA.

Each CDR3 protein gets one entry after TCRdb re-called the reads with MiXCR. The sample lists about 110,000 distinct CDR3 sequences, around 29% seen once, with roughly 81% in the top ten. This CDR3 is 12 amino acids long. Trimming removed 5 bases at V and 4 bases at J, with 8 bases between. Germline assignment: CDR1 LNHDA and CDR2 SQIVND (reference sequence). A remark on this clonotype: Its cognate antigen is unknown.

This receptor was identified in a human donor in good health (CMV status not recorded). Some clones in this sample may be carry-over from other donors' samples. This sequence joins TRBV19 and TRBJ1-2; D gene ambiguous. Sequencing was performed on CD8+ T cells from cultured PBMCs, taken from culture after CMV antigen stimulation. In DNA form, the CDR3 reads TGTGCCAGTAGTGCGGCTGTCTATGGCTACACCTTC. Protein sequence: CASSAAVYGYTF.